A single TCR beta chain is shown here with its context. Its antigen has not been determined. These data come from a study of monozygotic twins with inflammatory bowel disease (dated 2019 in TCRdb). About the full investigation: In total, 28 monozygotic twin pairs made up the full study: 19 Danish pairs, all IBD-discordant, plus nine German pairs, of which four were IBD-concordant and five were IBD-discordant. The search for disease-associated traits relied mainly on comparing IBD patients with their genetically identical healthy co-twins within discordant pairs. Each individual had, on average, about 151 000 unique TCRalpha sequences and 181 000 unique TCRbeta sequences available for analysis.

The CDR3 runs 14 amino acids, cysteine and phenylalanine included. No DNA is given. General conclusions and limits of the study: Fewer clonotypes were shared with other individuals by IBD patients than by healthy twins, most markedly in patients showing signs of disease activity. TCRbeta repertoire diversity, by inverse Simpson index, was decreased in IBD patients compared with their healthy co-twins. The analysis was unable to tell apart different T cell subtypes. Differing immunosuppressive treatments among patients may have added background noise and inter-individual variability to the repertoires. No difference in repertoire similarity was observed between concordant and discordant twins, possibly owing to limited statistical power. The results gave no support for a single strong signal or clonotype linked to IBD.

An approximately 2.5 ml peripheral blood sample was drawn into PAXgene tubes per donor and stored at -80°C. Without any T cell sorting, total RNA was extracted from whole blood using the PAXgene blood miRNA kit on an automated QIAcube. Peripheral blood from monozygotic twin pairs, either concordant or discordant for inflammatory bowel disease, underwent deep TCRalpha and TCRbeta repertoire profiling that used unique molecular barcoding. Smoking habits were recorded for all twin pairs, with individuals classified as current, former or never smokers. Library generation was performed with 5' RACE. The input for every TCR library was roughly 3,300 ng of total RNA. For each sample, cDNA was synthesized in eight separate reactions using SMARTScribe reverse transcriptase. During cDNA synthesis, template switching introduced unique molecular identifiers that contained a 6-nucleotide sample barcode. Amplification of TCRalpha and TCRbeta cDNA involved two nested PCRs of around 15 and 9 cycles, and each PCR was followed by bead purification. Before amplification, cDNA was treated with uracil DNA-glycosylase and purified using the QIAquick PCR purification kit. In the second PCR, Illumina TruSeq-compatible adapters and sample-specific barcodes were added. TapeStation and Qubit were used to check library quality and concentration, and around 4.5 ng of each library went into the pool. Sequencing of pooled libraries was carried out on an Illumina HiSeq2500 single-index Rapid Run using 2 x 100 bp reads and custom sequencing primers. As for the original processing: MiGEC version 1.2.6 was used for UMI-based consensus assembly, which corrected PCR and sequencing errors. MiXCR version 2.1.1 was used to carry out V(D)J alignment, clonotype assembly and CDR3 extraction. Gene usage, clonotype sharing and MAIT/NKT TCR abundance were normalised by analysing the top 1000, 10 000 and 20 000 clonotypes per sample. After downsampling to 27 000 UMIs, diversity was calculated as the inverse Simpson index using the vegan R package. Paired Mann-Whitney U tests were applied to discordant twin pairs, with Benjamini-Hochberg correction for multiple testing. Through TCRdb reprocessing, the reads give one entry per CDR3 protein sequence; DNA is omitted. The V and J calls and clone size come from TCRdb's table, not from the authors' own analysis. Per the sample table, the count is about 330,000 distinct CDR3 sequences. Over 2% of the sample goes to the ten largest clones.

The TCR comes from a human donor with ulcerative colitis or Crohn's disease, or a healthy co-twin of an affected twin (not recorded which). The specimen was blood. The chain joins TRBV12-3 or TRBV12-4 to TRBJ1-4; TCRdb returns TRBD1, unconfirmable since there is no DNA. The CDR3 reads CASSLRGFNEKLFF.